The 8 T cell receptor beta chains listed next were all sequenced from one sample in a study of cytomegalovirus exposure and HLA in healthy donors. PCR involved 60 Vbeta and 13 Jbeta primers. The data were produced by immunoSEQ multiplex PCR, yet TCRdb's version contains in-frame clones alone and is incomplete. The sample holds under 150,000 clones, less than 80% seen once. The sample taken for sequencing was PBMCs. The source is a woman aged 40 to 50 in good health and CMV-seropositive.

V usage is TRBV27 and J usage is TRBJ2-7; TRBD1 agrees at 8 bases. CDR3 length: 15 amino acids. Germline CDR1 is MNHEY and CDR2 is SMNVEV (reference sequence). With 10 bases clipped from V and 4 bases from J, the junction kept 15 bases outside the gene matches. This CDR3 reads CATPPDRATTYEQYF. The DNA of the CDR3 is TGTGCCACCCCCCCGGACAGGGCCACTACGTACGAGCAGTACTTC.

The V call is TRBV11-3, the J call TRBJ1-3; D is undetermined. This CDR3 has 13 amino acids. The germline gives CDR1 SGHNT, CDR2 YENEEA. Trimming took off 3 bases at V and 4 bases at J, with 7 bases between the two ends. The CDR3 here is CASSFPRGNTIYF. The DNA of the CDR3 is TGTGCCAGCAGCTTCCCGAGGGGAAACACCATATATTTT. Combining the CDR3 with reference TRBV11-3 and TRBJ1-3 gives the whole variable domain EAGVVQSPRYKIIEKKQPVAFWCNPISGHNTLYWYLQNLGQGPELLIRYENEEAVDDSQLPKDRFSAERLKGVDSTLKIQPAELGDSAVYLCASSFPRGNTIYFGEGSWLTVV.

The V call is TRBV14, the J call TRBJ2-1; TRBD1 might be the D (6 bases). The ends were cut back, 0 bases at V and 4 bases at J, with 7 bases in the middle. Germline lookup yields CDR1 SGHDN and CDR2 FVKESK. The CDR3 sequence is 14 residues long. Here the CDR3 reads CASSQEGAYNEQFF. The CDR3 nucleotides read TGTGCCAGCAGCCAAGAGGGGGCTTACAATGAGCAGTTCTTC.

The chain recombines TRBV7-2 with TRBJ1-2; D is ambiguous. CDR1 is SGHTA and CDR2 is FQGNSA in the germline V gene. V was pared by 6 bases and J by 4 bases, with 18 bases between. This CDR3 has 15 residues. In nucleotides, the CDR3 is TGTGCCAGCAGTTCTGCGGGAGGCATAGGCTATGGCTACACCTTC. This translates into CASSSAGGIGYGYTF.

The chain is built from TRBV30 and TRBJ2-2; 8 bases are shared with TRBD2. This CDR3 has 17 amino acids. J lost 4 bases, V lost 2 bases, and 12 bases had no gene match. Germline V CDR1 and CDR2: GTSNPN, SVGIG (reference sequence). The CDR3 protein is CAWSKGRSGVFTGELFF. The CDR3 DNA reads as TGTGCCTGGAGTAAGGGACGTAGCGGGGTCTTCACCGGGGAGCTGTTTTTT.

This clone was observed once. The CDR3 is CATSAGLKETQYF. For the CDR3, the DNA is TGTGCCACCAGCGCGGGCCTAAAAGAGACCCAGTACTTC. V usage is TRBV15 and J usage is TRBJ2-5; weak D call: TRBD2 (5 bases). The germline V and J ends were trimmed by 5 bases and 3 bases, with 10 bases remaining between them. Germline loops: CDR1 LNHNV, CDR2 YYDKDF (reference sequence). CDR3 length: 13 residues.

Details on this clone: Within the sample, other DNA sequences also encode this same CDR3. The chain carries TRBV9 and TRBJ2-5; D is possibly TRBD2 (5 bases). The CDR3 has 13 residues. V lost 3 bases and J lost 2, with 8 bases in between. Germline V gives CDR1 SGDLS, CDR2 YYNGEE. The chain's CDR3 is CASSATGQETQYF. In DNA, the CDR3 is TGTGCCAGCAGCGCGACGGGGCAAGAGACCCAGTACTTC.

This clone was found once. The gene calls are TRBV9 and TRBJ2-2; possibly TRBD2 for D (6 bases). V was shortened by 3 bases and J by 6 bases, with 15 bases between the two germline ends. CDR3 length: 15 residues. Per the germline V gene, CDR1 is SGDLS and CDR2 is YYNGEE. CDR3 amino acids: CASSGAPAGSGELFF. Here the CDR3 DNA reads TGTGCCAGCAGCGGGGCCCCCGCGGGGTCCGGGGAGCTGTTTTTT.